These 5 T cell receptor beta chains came from one sample sequenced in a study of blood T cells in healthy people across ages. Primers used in a second PCR of about 6 to 11 cycles were a sample-barcoded 5' primer and a J-beta primer mix. TCRdb used MiXCR to reprocess the 5' RACE reads, holding one entry per CDR3 protein. The repertoire holds about 680,000 distinct CDR3 sequences, with over 45% as singletons. Sequenced input: blood. Receptors originate from an older woman in good health.

The chain combines TRBV12-3 or TRBV12-4 with TRBJ2-4; weak D call: TRBD2 (7 bases). The J call may be in error: the DNA end matches TRBJ2-7 better. This CDR3 is built from 20 residues. CDR3 residues: CASSLAGHEVPAGRRYEQYF. For the CDR3, the DNA is TGTGCCAGCAGTTTAGCGGGACATGAAGTACCAGCGGGAAGGAGGTACGAGCAGTACTTC.

The V and J genes are TRBV20-1 and TRBJ1-1, with no clear D. The germline V gene encodes CDR1 DFQATT and CDR2 SNEGSKA (reference sequence). Trimming stripped 3 bases from V and 3 bases from J, with 17 bases between. CDR3 length: 15 amino acids. CDR3: CSARGSSRGYTEAFF. As DNA, the CDR3 is TGCAGTGCTAGGGGGAGCAGCCGGGGTTACACTGAAGCTTTCTTT.

J is TRBJ2-7 and V is TRBV2; D not certain. The CDR3 loop spans 11 amino acids. CDR1 SNHLY and CDR2 FYNNEI come from the germline V gene. V was cut by 4 bases and J by 7 bases, with 8 bases left in between. The CDR3 is CASSGFVEQYF. The DNA for the CDR3 is TGTGCCAGCAGTGGATTTGTGGAGCAGTACTTC.

This chain connects TRBV20-1 to TRBJ2-1; 7 nucleotides match TRBD1. V lost 3 bases, J lost 4 bases, and 9 bases stayed unmatched. The length of the CDR3 is 15 residues. Germline CDR1 DFQATT, CDR2 SNEGSKA (reference sequence). The CDR3 region is CSASLKPGQYNEQFF. Here the CDR3 DNA reads TGCAGTGCTAGTTTAAAGCCGGGACAGTACAATGAGCAGTTCTTC.

The chain has TRBV7-2 and TRBJ1-1, with 10 positions matching TRBD1. Germline V gene sequence: CDR1 SGHTA, CDR2 FQGNSA. This CDR3 has 16 residues. The V segment lost 5 bases and the J segment 2 bases; nucleotides outside the gene matches: 8. The DNA of the CDR3 is TGTGCCAGCAGCCGACCGGGACAGGGGAAAAACACTGAAGCTTTCTTT. Its protein is CASSRPGQGKNTEAFF.